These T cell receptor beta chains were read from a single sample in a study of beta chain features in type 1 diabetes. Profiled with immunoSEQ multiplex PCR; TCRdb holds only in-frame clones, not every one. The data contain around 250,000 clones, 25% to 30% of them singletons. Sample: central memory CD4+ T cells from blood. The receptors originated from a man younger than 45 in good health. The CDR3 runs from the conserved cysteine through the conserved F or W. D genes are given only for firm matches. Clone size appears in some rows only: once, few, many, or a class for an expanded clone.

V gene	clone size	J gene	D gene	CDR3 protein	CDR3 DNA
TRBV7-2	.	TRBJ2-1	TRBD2	CASSGLAGSYNEQFF	TGTGCCAGCAGTGGACTAGCGGGGTCATACAATGAGCAGTTCTTC
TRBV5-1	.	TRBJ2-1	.	CASSSYPNDQFF	TGCGCCAGCAGCTCCTACCCCAATGACCAGTTCTTC
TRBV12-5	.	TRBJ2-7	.	CASLPGDSPYEQYF	TGTGCTAGCCTACCGGGGGACAGCCCCTACGAGCAGTACTTC
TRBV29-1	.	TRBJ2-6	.	CSVEIPISGANVLTF	TGCAGCGTTGAAATCCCGATCTCTGGGGCCAACGTCCTGACTTTC
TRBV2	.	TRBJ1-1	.	CASSVGGETEAFF	TGTGCCAGCTCCGTGGGGGGAGAGACTGAAGCTTTCTTT
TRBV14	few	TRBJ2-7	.	CASSRMTGGYEQYF	TGTGCCAGCAGTCGAATGACAGGTGGCTACGAGCAGTACTTC
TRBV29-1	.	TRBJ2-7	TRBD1	CSVGAGRGGGHEQYF	TGCAGCGTTGGAGCTGGGCGAGGGGGCGGCCACGAGCAGTACTTC
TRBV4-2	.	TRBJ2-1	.	CASSQDTGVLSSYNEQFF	TGTGCCAGCAGCCAAGATACGGGGGTCCTAAGCTCCTACAATGAGCAGTTCTTC
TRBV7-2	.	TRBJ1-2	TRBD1	CASSLDRANYGYTF	TGTGCCAGCAGTCTGGACAGGGCTAACTATGGCTACACCTTC
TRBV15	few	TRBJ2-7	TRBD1	CATSRDQGVHEQYF	TGTGCCACCAGCAGAGATCAGGGGGTCCACGAGCAGTACTTC
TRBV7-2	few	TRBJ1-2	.	CASSSLWGPYGYTF	TGTGCCAGCAGCTCTCTTTGGGGCCCCTATGGCTACACCTTC
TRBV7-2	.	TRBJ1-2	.	CASSPRGRGGEGYTF	TGTGCCAGCAGCCCCCGAGGAAGGGGAGGGGAGGGCTACACCTTC
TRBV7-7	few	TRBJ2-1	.	CASSLQSYNEQFF	TGTGCCAGCAGCTTACAGTCCTACAATGAGCAGTTCTTC
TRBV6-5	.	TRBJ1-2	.	CASSSTVSNYGYTF	TGTGCCAGCAGTTCAACAGTATCTAACTATGGCTACACCTTC
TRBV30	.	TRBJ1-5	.	CAWSESSNQPQHF	TGTGCCTGGAGCGAAAGTAGCAATCAGCCCCAGCATTTT